A selection of T cell receptor beta chains follows, all from one sample in a study of blood T cell repertoires in COVID-19. TCRdb keeps only in-frame clones here, not all; method: immunoSEQ multiplex PCR. The sample carries about 240,000 clones, roughly nine tenths recorded once. Sequencing was performed on peripheral blood. The receptors come from a man aged 55 to 70 who had recovered from COVID-19. Each CDR3 is given without its conserved first and last residue. D genes are given only for firm matches.

d_gene | len | v_gene | CDR3aa
TRBD1 | 12 | TRBV6-1 | ASSVAGQVYGYT
TRBD1 | 9 | TRBV11-2 | ASSQARDRA
. | 10 | TRBV10-3 | AISDQGSEQY
TRBD1 | 12 | TRBV30 | ASTGAGTDEKLF
TRBD2 | 14 | TRBV11-2 | ASSLRFDGGGETQY
TRBD1 | 11 | TRBV30 | AWSIGGPYEQY
TRBD1 | 14 | TRBV15 | ATSRDRARGLGELF
TRBD2 | 13 | TRBV6-5 | ASRRLAGETGELF
. | 14 | TRBV15 | ATSRDIHSSGNTIY
TRBD1 | 12 | TRBV10-3 | AIRTGTGRNEQF
. | 13 | TRBV6-5 | ASSYMRGNTGELF
TRBD1 | 11 | TRBV30 | AWSVTGWHEQY
TRBD1 | 13 | TRBV24-1 | ATSEGGTGVEKLF
. | 10 | TRBV7-9 | ASSGWNSPLH
. | 12 | TRBV19 | ASSIGPLNTEAF
TRBD1 | 15 | TRBV5-5 | ASRNNRGRGPNEKLF
. | 12 | TRBV11-2 | ASSPTAGRHTQY
. | 14 | TRBV3-1/TRBV3-2 | ASSQDGGIYTGELF
TRBD1 | 11 | TRBV18 | ASSGQGRSPLH
. | 11 | TRBV6-5 | ASRASSGNTIY
. | 12 | TRBV30 | AWSLGGGADTQY
. | 12 | TRBV7-9 | ASRPNQGRNEQF
. | 14 | TRBV4-2 | ASSQDMGQGFEKLF
. | 12 | TRBV5-1 | ASSSGQGANVLT
. | 12 | TRBV24-1 | ATSDWDTYYGYT
. | 16 | TRBV23-1 | ASSQIMTVVFKNVIQY
TRBD2 | 13 | TRBV6-5 | ASSYIGGAADTQY
. | 12 | TRBV5-1 | ASSLAAGEGGYT
. | 14 | TRBV20-1 | SASLRGYRGNQPQH
. | 13 | TRBV5-1 | ASSYEITSTDTQY
TRBD2 | 13 | TRBV7-2 | ASSFRTSGRETQY
. | 12 | TRBV19 | ASRLGGGTQPQH
. | 11 | TRBV18 | ASSPGLGTEAF